The sequence of this TCR beta chain was determined in a study of regulatory T cells in long-lasting Graves disease. Germline V gene sequence: CDR1 MNHNS, CDR2 SASEGT. Between the trimmed V and J ends, which lost 6 bases and 6 bases, there was a span of 14 bases. The CDR3 is made up of 13 amino acids. As to time point: newly diagnosed GD, antithyroid drugs for less than 3 months. Making the TCR library involved RNA that had been extracted from PBMCs. Both iRepertoire HTBI primers and Arm-PCR of CDR3 regions were used to build the TCR beta libraries. TCRdb re-analysed the multiplex PCR reads in MiXCR, keeping a single row per CDR3 protein. The sample has 450,000 to 600,000 distinct CDR3 sequences, around 15% seen once. This clonotype was counted at least ten times. These same records also appear under a second study, on T cells in Graves' hyperthyroidism and ophthalmopathy.

This chain uses TRBV6-1 with TRBJ1-1, with D possibly TRBD1 on 6 matching bases. The clonotype was recovered from a man in his forties or fifties with Graves disease. The sequenced sample was peripheral blood mononuclear cells (PBMCs), obtained at new diagnosis, from a patient treated with antithyroid drugs. CDR3 loop: CASSLDSIAEAFF. The CDR3 DNA follows: TGTGCCAGCAGCTTGGACAGCATCGCTGAAGCTTTCTTT.